The 8 T cell receptor beta chains below all came from one sample that was sequenced in a study of blood T cells in healthy people across ages. The second PCR ran about 7 to 12 cycles with a sample-barcoded 5' primer and J-beta primers. TCRdb reprocessed the 5' RACE reads via MiXCR and lists one record per CDR3 protein. The table includes 270,000 or so distinct CDR3 sequences, roughly 26% detected once. The material sequenced was blood. The receptor set was obtained from a woman aged 70-85 years in good health.

The genes are TRBV20-1 and TRBJ2-7; 10 bases align to TRBD1. Germline-derived CDR1 and CDR2 are DFQATT and SNEGSKA (reference sequence). The CDR3 consists of 14 residues. V was clipped by 1 base and J by 2 bases; unmatched bases: 2. The CDR3 protein is CSARGGQGPYEQYF. The CDR3 DNA reads TGCAGTGCTAGAGGGGGACAGGGGCCCTACGAGCAGTACTTC.

Points on this clonotype: Germline and junction disagree at one end, which may indicate a read error. The rearrangement links TRBV7-9 to TRBJ2-2; a possible D gene is TRBD1 (5 bases). The V gene's germline CDR1 is SEHNR and CDR2 FQNEAQ (reference sequence). The CDR3 covers 13 residues. The CDR3 sequence is CAGSPLGAGELFF. The CDR3 coding sequence is TGTGCCGGCAGCCCCCTAGGGGCCGGGGAGCTGTTTTTT.

The V call is TRBV20-1, the J call TRBJ1-5, with D tentatively TRBD1 (6 bases). Germline V gene lookup returns CDR1 DFQATT and CDR2 SNEGSKA (reference sequence). The ends were cut back, 0 bases at V and 0 bases at J, with 12 bases in the middle. This CDR3 is 16 amino acids long. The CDR3 here is CSAREMGAHSNQPQHF. The CDR3 DNA reads as TGCAGTGCTAGAGAAATGGGGGCCCATAGCAATCAGCCCCAGCATTTT.

In the case of this clonotype: Since a much larger clone is just one base distant, this may be a read error. The chain carries TRBV29-1 and TRBJ1-1; 9 bases are shared with TRBD1. Germline loops: CDR1 SQVTM, CDR2 ANQGSEA. The CDR3 totals 12 residues. DNA of the CDR3: TGCAACGTCCTGAACAGGGGGCGCGGAGCTTTCTTT. Its protein is CNVLNRGRGAFF.

The chain carries TRBV9 and TRBJ2-5; 9 bases fit TRBD2. CDR1 and CDR2 (germline): SGDLS, YYNGEE. V gave up 0 bases and J gave up 2 bases; unmatched junction bases: 5. The CDR3 consists of 16 residues. CDR3 sequence reads: CASSVAPLAGQETQYF. The CDR3 DNA sequence: TGTGCCAGCAGCGTAGCTCCCCTAGCGGGGCAAGAGACCCAGTACTTC.

Comment on this clonotype: A read error is possible here, since a much larger clone lies one base away. The J gene is TRBJ2-3, the V gene TRBV7-9; 8 bases align to TRBD2. The germline V gene encodes CDR1 SEHNR and CDR2 FQNEAQ (reference sequence). The length of the CDR3 is 16 residues. CDR3 sequence: CASSAGGLGHTDTRYF. CDR3 bases: TGTGCCAGCAGTGCGGGAGGCCTAGGTCATACAGATACGCGGTATTTT. Complete variable domain (other parts from reference TRBV7-9 and TRBJ2-3): DTGVSQNPRHKITKRGQNVTFRCDPISEHNRLYWYRQTLGQGPEFLTYFQNEAQLEKSRLLSDRFSAERPKGSFSTLEIQRTEQGDSAMYLCASSAGGLGHTDTRYFGPGTRLTVL.

J is TRBJ1-5 and V is TRBV5-5; D not resolved. The germline V gene encodes CDR1 SGHKS and CDR2 YYEKEE (reference sequence). The CDR3 length is 14 residues. Trimming left V 2 bases short and J 0 bases short, with 6 bases between. The CDR3 is CASSLGVSNQPQHF. DNA for the CDR3: TGTGCCAGCAGCTTAGGAGTTAGCAATCAGCCCCAGCATTTT.

This clonotype has a count of ten or more. The chain joins TRBV29-1 to TRBJ1-2; D is undetermined. Trimming took 3 bases from V and 4 from J, leaving 12 bases between them. Germline lookup yields CDR1 SQVTM and CDR2 ANQGSEA. The CDR3 is made up of 13 amino acids. CDR3 amino acids: CSVEAGGGYGYTF. The CDR3 region has the DNA TGCAGCGTTGAGGCAGGAGGAGGCTATGGCTACACCTTC. Based on the CDR3 plus reference TRBV29-1 and TRBJ1-2, the full variable domain is SAVISQKPSRDICQRGTSLTIQCQVDSQVTMMFWYRQQPGQSLTLIATANQGSEATYESGFVIDKFPISRPNLTFSTLTVSNMSPEDSSIYLCSVEAGGGYGYTFGSGTRLTVV.